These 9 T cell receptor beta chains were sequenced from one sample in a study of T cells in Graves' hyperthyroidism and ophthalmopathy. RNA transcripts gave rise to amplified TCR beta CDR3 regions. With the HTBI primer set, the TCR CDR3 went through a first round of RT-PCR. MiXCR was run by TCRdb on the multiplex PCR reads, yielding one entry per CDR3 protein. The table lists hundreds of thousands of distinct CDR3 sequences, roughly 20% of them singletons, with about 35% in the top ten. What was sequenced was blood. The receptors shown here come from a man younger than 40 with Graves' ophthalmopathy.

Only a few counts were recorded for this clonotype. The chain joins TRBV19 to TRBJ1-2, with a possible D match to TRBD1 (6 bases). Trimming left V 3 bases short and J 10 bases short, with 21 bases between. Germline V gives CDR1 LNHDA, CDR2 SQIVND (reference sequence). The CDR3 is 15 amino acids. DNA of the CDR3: TGTGCCAGTAGTATCTTACCAGGACAGACGACCTTCTACACCTTC. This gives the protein CASSILPGQTTFYTF.

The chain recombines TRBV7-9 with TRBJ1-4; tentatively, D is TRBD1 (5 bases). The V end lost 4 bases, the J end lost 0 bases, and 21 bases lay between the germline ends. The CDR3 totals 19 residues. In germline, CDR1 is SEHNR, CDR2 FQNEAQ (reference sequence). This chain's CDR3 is CASSSLGPGEGTTNEKLFF. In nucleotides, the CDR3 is TGTGCCAGCAGCTCCCTAGGTCCGGGGGAGGGGACAACTAATGAAAAACTGTTTTTT.

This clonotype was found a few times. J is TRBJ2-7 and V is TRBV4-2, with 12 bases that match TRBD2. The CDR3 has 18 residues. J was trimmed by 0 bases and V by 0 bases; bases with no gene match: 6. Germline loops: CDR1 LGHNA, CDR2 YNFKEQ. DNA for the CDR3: TGTGCCAGCAGCCAAGATCCCAGACTAGCGGGAGCCTCCTACGAGCAGTACTTC. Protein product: CASSQDPRLAGASYEQYF.

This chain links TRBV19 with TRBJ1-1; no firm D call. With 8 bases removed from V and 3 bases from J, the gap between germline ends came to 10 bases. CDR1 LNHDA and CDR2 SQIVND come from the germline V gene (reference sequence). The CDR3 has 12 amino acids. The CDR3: CASGVAHTEAFF. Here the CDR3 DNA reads TGTGCCAGTGGGGTAGCGCACACTGAAGCTTTCTTT.

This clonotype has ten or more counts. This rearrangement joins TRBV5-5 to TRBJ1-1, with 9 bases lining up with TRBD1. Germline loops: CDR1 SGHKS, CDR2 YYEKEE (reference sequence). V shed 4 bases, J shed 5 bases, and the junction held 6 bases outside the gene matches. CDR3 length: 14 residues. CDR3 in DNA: TGTGCCAGCAGCCTCCGGGACAGGGTAACTGAAGCTTTCTTT. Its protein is CASSLRDRVTEAFF.

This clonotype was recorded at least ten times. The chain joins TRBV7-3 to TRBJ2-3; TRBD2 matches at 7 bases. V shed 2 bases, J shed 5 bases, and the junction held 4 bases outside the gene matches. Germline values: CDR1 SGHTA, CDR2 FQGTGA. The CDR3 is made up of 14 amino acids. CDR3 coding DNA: TGTGCCAGCAGCTTATCCAAGCGGGGAGATACGCAGTATTTT. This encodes CASSLSKRGDTQYF.

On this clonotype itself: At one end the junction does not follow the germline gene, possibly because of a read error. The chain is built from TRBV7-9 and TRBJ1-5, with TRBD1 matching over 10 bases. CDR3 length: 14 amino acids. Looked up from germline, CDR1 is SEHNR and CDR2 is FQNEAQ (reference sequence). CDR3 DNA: TGTGCCATCAGCCCGGGACAGGGGAACCAGCCCCAGCATTTT. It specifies CAISPGQGNQPQHF.

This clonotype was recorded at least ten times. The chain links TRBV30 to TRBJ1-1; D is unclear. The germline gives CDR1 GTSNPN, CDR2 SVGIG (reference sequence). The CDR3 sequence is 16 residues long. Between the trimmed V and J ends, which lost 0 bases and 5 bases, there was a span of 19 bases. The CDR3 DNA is TGTGCCTGGAGTGTACCGGGTAGTACCCAATCAACTGAAGCTTTCTTT. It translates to CAWSVPGSTQSTEAFF.

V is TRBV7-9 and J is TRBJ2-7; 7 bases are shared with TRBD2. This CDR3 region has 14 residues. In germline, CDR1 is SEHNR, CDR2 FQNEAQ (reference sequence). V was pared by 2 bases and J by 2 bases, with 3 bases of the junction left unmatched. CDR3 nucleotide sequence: TGTGCCAGCAGCTTACGGGAGGAGGCCTACGAGCAGTACTTC. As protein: CASSLREEAYEQYF.